The rows below give T cell receptor beta chains drawn from one sample of a study of control samples from healthy donors and cancer patients. Using immunoSEQ multiplex PCR, the repertoire was profiled, and TCRdb retains in-frame clones only, with some absent. The sample holds approximately 76,000 clones, roughly 82% seen once. Sequenced material: PBMCs. These receptor sequences come from a man aged 55 to 69 with head and neck cancer. Both conserved end residues are part of each CDR3. A D gene is named only where the DNA matches it firmly. Some rows mark clone size as missing; the rest say once, few, many or name a class of expanded clone.

TRBJ2-7,NA,TRBV4-1,TRBD1,CASSQPGGASMGEQYF,TGCGCCAGCAGCCAACCAGGGGGTGCTAGCATGGGCGAGCAGTACTTC
TRBJ1-5,NA,TRBV2,NA,CASTPDYSNQPQHF,TGTGCCAGCACGCCCGACTATAGCAATCAGCCCCAGCATTTT
TRBJ1-2,NA,TRBV27,NA,CASSPTINYGYTF,TGTGCCAGCAGTCCGACCATAAACTATGGCTACACCTTC
TRBJ2-4,NA,TRBV28,TRBD2,CASSFLRGWVAKNIQYF,TGTGCCAGCAGTTTCTTGCGGGGGTGGGTAGCCAAAAACATTCAGTACTTC
TRBJ1-5,NA,TRBV2,NA,CASSVGRGNQPQHF,TGTGCCAGCAGTGTGGGGAGGGGCAATCAGCCCCAGCATTTT
TRBJ2-1,NA,TRBV18,TRBD2,CASSHRYETSTHNEQFF,TGTGCCAGCTCACACCGATATGAGACTAGCACCCACAATGAGCAGTTCTTC
TRBJ1-3,NA,TRBV9,TRBD1,CASSVGQDSGNTIYF,TGTGCCAGCAGCGTGGGACAGGACTCTGGAAACACCATATATTTT
TRBJ2-7,NA,TRBV7-2,NA,CASSLANQRVDEQYF,TGTGCCAGCAGCTTAGCGAACCAACGGGTAGACGAGCAGTACTTC
TRBJ2-7,NA,TRBV15,TRBD2,CATSRDLPSGSNSYEQYF,TGTGCCACCAGCAGAGATTTACCTAGCGGCTCAAACTCCTACGAGCAGTACTTC
TRBJ2-5,once,TRBV7-6,NA,CASSLALQGQETQYF,TGTGCCAGCAGCTTAGCATTGCAGGGCCAAGAGACCCAGTACTTC
TRBJ2-7,NA,TRBV3-1/TRBV3-2,NA,CASSQGGKPYEQYF,TGTGCCAGCAGTCAGGGGGGGAAGCCCTACGAGCAGTACTTC
TRBJ1-2,few,TRBV4-1,NA,CASSQFGASGYTF,TGCGCCAGCAGCCAATTCGGGGCCTCCGGCTACACCTTC
TRBJ2-2,NA,TRBV28,TRBD2,CASNPREGVTGELFF,TGTGCCAGCAATCCAAGGGAGGGTGTGACCGGGGAGCTGTTTTTT
TRBJ1-5,NA,TRBV28,NA,CASSLWGTRSNQPQHF,TGTGCCAGCAGTTTATGGGGGACACGGAGCAATCAGCCCCAGCATTTT
TRBJ2-1,once,TRBV7-9,NA,CASSPARQDNEQFF,TGTGCCAGCAGCCCAGCCAGGCAGGACAATGAGCAGTTCTTC
TRBJ2-5,once,TRBV28,TRBD2,CASSSPGTSPRETQYF,TGTGCCAGCAGTTCCCCCGGGACTAGCCCCCGGGAGACCCAGTACTTC
TRBJ2-2,NA,TRBV12-3/TRBV12-4,NA,CASSFISTGELFF,TGTGCCAGCAGTTTTATAAGCACCGGGGAGCTGTTTTTT
TRBJ1-3,NA,TRBV6-6,NA,CASRQRRDSGNTIYF,TGTGCCAGCAGACAGCGACGGGACTCTGGAAACACCATATATTTT
TRBJ2-7,once,TRBV27,NA,CASSLRLANYEQYF,TGTGCCAGCAGTTTACGCCTAGCGAATTACGAGCAGTACTTC
TRBJ1-4,NA,TRBV11-2,NA,CASSLGQATEKLFF,TGTGCCAGCAGCTTAGGACAGGCAACTGAAAAACTGTTTTTT
TRBJ2-6,NA,TRBV6-1,NA,CASSDFPQGRPSGANVLTF,TGTGCCAGCAGTGATTTCCCCCAGGGACGGCCCTCTGGGGCCAACGTCCTGACTTTC
TRBJ1-5,NA,TRBV28,NA,CASSLAQSSQPQHF,TGTGCCAGCAGTTTAGCCCAATCATCACAGCCCCAGCATTTT
TRBJ2-7,NA,TRBV6-1,NA,CASSEDYELGYEQYF,TGTGCCAGCAGTGAAGACTATGAATTGGGGTACGAGCAGTACTTC
TRBJ2-7,many,TRBV5-1,TRBD1,CASRSPGGRYEQYF,TGCGCCAGCAGATCGCCAGGGGGAAGGTACGAGCAGTACTTC
TRBJ2-1,NA,TRBV5-6,TRBD2,CASSLLAGTTLGNEQFF,TGTGCCAGCAGCTTGTTAGCGGGCACAACCCTGGGGAATGAGCAGTTCTTC
TRBJ2-5,NA,TRBV5-4,NA,CASSAGLSGETQYF,TGTGCCAGCAGCGCCGGACTCTCTGGGGAGACCCAGTACTTC
TRBJ1-1,NA,TRBV18,NA,CASSPFASVIGAFF,TGTGCCAGCTCACCATTCGCCTCGGTTATTGGAGCTTTCTTT
TRBJ2-1,NA,TRBV3-1/TRBV3-2,TRBD2,CASSRRLAGNSYNEQFF,TGTGCCAGCAGCCGCCGACTAGCGGGAAACTCCTACAATGAGCAGTTCTTC
TRBJ2-1,NA,TRBV5-1,TRBD2,CASSWLEGREDNEQFF,TGCGCCAGCAGCTGGCTAGAGGGGAGGGAGGACAATGAGCAGTTCTTC
TRBJ1-5,NA,TRBV6-5,NA,CASSYQGSQPQHF,TGTGCCAGCAGTTACCAGGGATCCCAGCCCCAGCATTTT
TRBJ2-7,NA,TRBV19,TRBD1,CASSIRGQSYEQYF,TGTGCCAGTAGTATAAGGGGACAGTCCTACGAGCAGTACTTC
TRBJ2-1,NA,TRBV10-3,TRBD1,CAIGKGQSSYNEQFF,TGTGCCATCGGCAAGGGACAGAGCTCCTACAATGAGCAGTTCTTC
TRBJ2-7,NA,TRBV6-1,NA,CASSEGSPILTAEQYF,TGTGCCAGCAGTGAAGGGAGCCCGATCTTGACTGCCGAGCAGTACTTC
TRBJ2-5,NA,TRBV6-1,TRBD2,CASSENPLGGGQTQYF,TGTGCCAGCAGTGAAAATCCCCTTGGCGGGGGGCAGACCCAGTACTTC
TRBJ2-3,NA,TRBV4-1,TRBD2,CASSLRTSDTDTQYF,TGCGCCAGCAGCTTGCGGACTAGCGACACAGATACGCAGTATTTT
TRBJ2-1,NA,TRBV6-5,TRBD2,CASGTSGRADNEQFF,TGTGCCAGTGGGACTAGCGGGAGGGCCGACAATGAGCAGTTCTTC
TRBJ2-1,NA,TRBV5-6,TRBD1,CASSLGGWDEQFF,TGTGCCAGCAGCTTAGGGGGCTGGGATGAGCAGTTCTTC
TRBJ2-1,few,TRBV9,NA,CASSVGPLGEQFF,TGTGCCAGCAGCGTAGGGCCGTTAGGTGAGCAGTTCTTC
TRBJ2-1,few,TRBV11-1,TRBD1,CATRRDSEQFF,TGTGCCACCCGACGGGACAGCGAGCAGTTCTTC
TRBJ2-5,NA,TRBV3-1/TRBV3-2,NA,CASSPDYEETQYF,TGTGCCAGCAGCCCGGACTATGAAGAGACCCAGTACTTC
TRBJ1-5,NA,TRBV3-1/TRBV3-2,NA,CASSQDRGDNQPQHF,TGTGCCAGCAGCCAAGACCGGGGGGACAATCAGCCCCAGCATTTT
TRBJ2-1,once,TRBV5-4,TRBD2,CASRLALSSYNEQFF,TGTGCCAGCAGACTAGCGCTAAGCTCCTACAATGAGCAGTTCTTC
TRBJ2-7,NA,TRBV4-1,TRBD1,CASSQDSTGDSYEQYF,TGCGCCAGCAGCCAAGATTCCACAGGGGACTCCTACGAGCAGTACTTC
TRBJ1-1,NA,TRBV5-1,NA,CASSLAQFTEAFF,TGCGCCAGCAGCTTGGCGCAGTTCACTGAAGCTTTCTTT
TRBJ1-2,NA,TRBV11-2,TRBD1,CASRNQGTADNYGYTF,TGTGCCAGCCGCAATCAGGGGACAGCCGACAACTATGGCTACACCTTC
TRBJ2-7,NA,TRBV2,NA,CASNPGRTSYEQYF,TGTGCCAGCAACCCGGGACGGACCTCCTACGAGCAGTACTTC